One sample yielded the 18 T cell receptor beta chains listed below, sequenced in a study of shared clonotypes between healthy human individuals. Repertoires were generated with immunoSEQ multiplex PCR, while TCRdb's copy carries only in-frame clones and drops some. The sample has roughly 1,000,000 clones, 70% to 80% seen once. Sequencing input: memory CD4+ T cells from PBMCs. Indicated subset: CD45RA-negative fraction. The origin of the receptors is a man aged 18-30 years in good health. Some clones in this sample may be carry-over from other donors' samples.

As for this clone: This sample also contains other DNA sequences that code for the same CDR3. The rearrangement uses TRBV10-3 and TRBJ2-7; no clear D gene. CDR1 and CDR2 from the germline V gene are ENHRY and SYGVKD. This CDR3 spans 11 amino acids. V was cut by 2 bases and J by 7 bases, with 6 bases left in between. CDR3 amino acids: CAISEDYEQYF. For the CDR3, the DNA is TGTGCCATCAGTGAGGATTATGAGCAGTACTTC.

This chain joins TRBV7-9 and TRBJ2-5; either TRBD1 or TRBD2 may supply D (7 bases each). The CDR3 sequence is 17 residues long. Germline V lookup: CDR1 SEHNR, CDR2 FQNEAQ (reference sequence). Trimming left V 2 bases short and J 5 bases short, with 21 bases between. This CDR3 is CASSLRGQRPGGETQYF. The CDR3 nucleotides read TGTGCCAGCAGCTTAAGGGGACAGCGGCCGGGAGGTGAGACCCAGTACTTC.

A few counts support this clone. The CDR3 region is CASSLVGVDGYTF. The CDR3 DNA sequence: TGTGCCAGCAGCTTGGTGGGGGTAGATGGCTACACCTTC. The chain combines TRBV5-6 with TRBJ1-2; possible D gene TRBD1, 5 bases. The CDR3 extends over 13 amino acids. Germline V gene lookup returns CDR1 SGHDT and CDR2 YYEEEE. V lost 0 bases and J 6 bases, leaving 9 bases between the germline ends.

V and J are TRBV27 and TRBJ2-6; weak D call: TRBD2 (5 bases). Germline V gene sequence: CDR1 MNHEY, CDR2 SMNVEV (reference sequence). This CDR3 spans 16 amino acids. Trimming cost V 6 bases and J 4 bases, with 16 bases left between them. This CDR3 reads CASRATRTGGANVLTF. The CDR3 nucleotides read TGTGCCAGCAGAGCGACGCGGACGGGGGGGGCCAACGTCCTGACTTTC.

The chain combines TRBV5-4 with TRBJ2-3; 10 positions match TRBD1. Germline V CDR1 and CDR2: SGHNT, YYREEE (reference sequence). Losses at the gene ends were 4 bases for V and 1 base for J; bases not matched to a gene: 6. The CDR3 sequence is 16 residues long. The CDR3 spells CASSKDRGVGTDTQYF. DNA of the CDR3: TGTGCCAGCAGCAAGGACAGGGGGGTGGGCACAGATACGCAGTATTTT.

This clone has only one observation. The chain has TRBV9 and TRBJ2-5; 11 nucleotides align to TRBD1. The V gene's germline CDR1 is SGDLS and CDR2 YYNGEE. With V trimmed by 2 bases and J by 3 bases, 0 bases remained unmatched. The CDR3 contains 14 residues. CDR3 loop: CASSVGQGEETQYF. The CDR3 DNA follows: TGTGCCAGCAGCGTGGGACAGGGGGAAGAGACCCAGTACTTC.

The chain joins TRBV27 to TRBJ2-7, with 10 bases identical to TRBD2. CDR3 length: 14 amino acids. With 2 bases clipped from V and 3 bases from J, the junction kept 1 base outside the gene matches. Germline-derived CDR1 and CDR2 are MNHEY and SMNVEV (reference sequence). The CDR3 DNA is TGTGCCAGCAGTTTAATAGCGGGAGGCTACGAGCAGTACTTC. Amino acid sequence: CASSLIAGGYEQYF.

This chain uses TRBV9 with TRBJ2-2, with 8 bases identical to TRBD2. Germline V CDR1 and CDR2: SGDLS, YYNGEE. V dropped 6 bases and J dropped 4; count of bases not matched to a gene: 8. The CDR3 consists of 15 residues. The CDR3 is CASTRLAKITGELFF. Written as DNA, the CDR3 is TGTGCCAGCACCAGACTAGCGAAAATCACCGGGGAGCTGTTTTTT.

V is TRBV25-1 and J is TRBJ1-6; D gene unclear. CDR1 is MGHDK and CDR2 is SYGVNS in the germline V gene. The CDR3 consists of 13 residues. Trimming removed 4 bases from V and 5 bases from J, with 6 bases in between. The CDR3 DNA reads TGTGCCAGCAGTGGACACCATAATTCACCCCTCCACTTT. The encoded protein is CASSGHHNSPLHF.

The chain uses TRBV4-2 and TRBJ1-2; tentative D call: TRBD1 (5 bases). The CDR3 spans 14 residues. Trimming took off 2 bases at V and 2 bases at J, with 9 bases between the two ends. CDR1 and CDR2 (germline): LGHNA, YNFKEQ. CDR3 amino acids: CASSQSTANYGYTF. The CDR3 bases are TGTGCCAGCAGCCAATCGACAGCGAACTATGGCTACACCTTC.

The chain employs TRBV13 and TRBJ2-3, with 12 bases identical to TRBD2. The trim removed 6 bases at V and 6 bases at J, leaving 7 bases unmatched. This CDR3 spans 15 amino acids. Germline CDR1 is PRHDT and CDR2 is FYEKMQ (reference sequence). CDR3 nucleotide sequence: TGTGCCAGCAGTTTTACCGGGACTAGCGGGGATACGCAGTATTTT. Translation: CASSFTGTSGDTQYF.

The chain links TRBV4-2 to TRBJ1-2, with D hard to call. This CDR3 has 15 amino acids. V was cut by 0 bases and J by 2 bases, with 10 bases left in between. Germline assignment: CDR1 LGHNA and CDR2 YNFKEQ. CDR3 in amino acids: CASSQDTASNYGYTF. CDR3 sequence (DNA): TGTGCCAGCAGCCAAGATACAGCAAGCAACTATGGCTACACCTTC.

CDR3 bases: TGTGCCAGCAGCTTTACTACTCCGGGCACTGAAGCTTTCTTT. Its protein product is CASSFTTPGTEAFF. The gene calls are TRBV11-2 and TRBJ1-1; no definite D call. Germline CDR1 is SGHAT and CDR2 is FQNNGV. Trimming took 3 bases from V and 4 from J, leaving 12 bases between them. This CDR3 comprises 14 residues.

The rearrangement links TRBV5-8 to TRBJ2-5; D gene uncertain. Germline V gives CDR1 SGHTS, CDR2 YDEGEE. The CDR3 contains 15 residues. V lost 4 bases and J lost 4, with 17 bases in between. This CDR3 reads CASSEERTAGETQYF. CDR3 bases: TGTGCCAGCAGCGAGGAGAGGACGGCCGGAGAGACCCAGTACTTC.

The chain is built from TRBV2 and TRBJ2-2; the match to TRBD2 covers 7 bases. J gave up 0 bases and V 6 bases, and 4 bases lay outside the gene matches. Germline V CDR1 and CDR2: SNHLY, FYNNEI. The CDR3 totals 15 residues. The DNA of the CDR3 is TGTGCCAGCAGGGGAGGGGCAGCGAACACCGGGGAGCTGTTTTTT. Its protein is CASRGGAANTGELFF. The complete variable domain, with remaining parts taken from reference TRBV2 and TRBJ2-2, reads EPEVTQTPSHQVTQMGQEVILRCVPISNHLYFYWYRQILGQKVEFLVSFYNNEISEKSEIFDDQFSVERPDGSNFTLKIRSTKLEDSAMYFCASRGGAANTGELFFGEGSRLTVL.

J is TRBJ2-7 and V is TRBV7-7; the D is unclear. Germline CDR1 is SSHAT and CDR2 is FNYEAQ (reference sequence). Trimming pared 3 bases from V and 4 bases from J, leaving 10 bases between. The length of the CDR3 is 13 residues. Here the CDR3 reads CASSFWATYEQYF. The CDR3 DNA reads TGTGCCAGCAGCTTCTGGGCCACATACGAGCAGTACTTC.

This chain connects TRBV7-2 to TRBJ2-5; D is unclear. CDR3 length: 15 residues. The V gene lost 8 bases and the J gene lost 4 bases, with 20 bases spanning the gap. CDR1 is SGHTA, CDR2 FQGNSA, per germline. The CDR3 DNA sequence: TGTGCCAGCTCAAGCCGGGTAGTAAGTGCAGAGACCCAGTACTTC. It specifies CASSSRVVSAETQYF.

The CDR3 DNA is TGCAGCGTTGTTAACAGTTTTTCAGATACGCAGTATTTT. Encoded protein: CSVVNSFSDTQYF. This chain joins TRBV29-1 and TRBJ2-3; D call uncertain. Germline CDR1 and CDR2: SQVTM and ANQGSEA. V gave up 4 bases and J gave up 4 bases, with 12 bases separating them. The CDR3 loop spans 13 amino acids.